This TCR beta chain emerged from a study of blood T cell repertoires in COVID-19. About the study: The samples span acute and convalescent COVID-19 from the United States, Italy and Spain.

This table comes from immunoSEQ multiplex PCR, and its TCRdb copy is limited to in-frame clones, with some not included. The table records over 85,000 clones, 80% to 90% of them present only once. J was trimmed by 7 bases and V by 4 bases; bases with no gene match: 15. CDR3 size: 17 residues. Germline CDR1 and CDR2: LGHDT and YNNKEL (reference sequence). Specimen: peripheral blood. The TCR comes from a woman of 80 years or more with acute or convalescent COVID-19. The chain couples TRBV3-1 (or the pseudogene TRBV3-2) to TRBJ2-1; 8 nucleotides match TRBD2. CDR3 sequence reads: CASSRTFLAGRGNEQFF. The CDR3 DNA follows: TGTGCCAGCAGCCGTACCTTTTTAGCGGGGAGGGGTAATGAGCAGTTCTTC.